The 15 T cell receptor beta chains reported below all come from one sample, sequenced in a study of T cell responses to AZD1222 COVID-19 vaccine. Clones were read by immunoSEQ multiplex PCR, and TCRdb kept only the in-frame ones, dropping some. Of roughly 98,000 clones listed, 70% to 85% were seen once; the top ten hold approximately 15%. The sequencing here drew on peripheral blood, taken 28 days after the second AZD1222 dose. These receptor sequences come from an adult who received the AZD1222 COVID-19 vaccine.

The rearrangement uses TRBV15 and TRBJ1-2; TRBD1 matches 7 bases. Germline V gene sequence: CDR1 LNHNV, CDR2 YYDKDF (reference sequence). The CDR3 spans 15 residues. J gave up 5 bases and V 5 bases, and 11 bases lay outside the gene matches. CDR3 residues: CATSQGPGQIYGYTF. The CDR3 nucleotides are TGTGCCACCAGCCAGGGACCGGGACAGATATATGGCTACACCTTC.

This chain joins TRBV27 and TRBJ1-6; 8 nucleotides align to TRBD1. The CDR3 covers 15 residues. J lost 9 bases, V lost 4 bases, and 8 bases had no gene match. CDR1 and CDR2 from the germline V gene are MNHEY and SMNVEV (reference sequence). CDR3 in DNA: TGTGCCAGCAGTTGGGGAACAGGGGGGGGTTCACCCCTCCACTTT. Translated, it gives CASSWGTGGGSPLHF.

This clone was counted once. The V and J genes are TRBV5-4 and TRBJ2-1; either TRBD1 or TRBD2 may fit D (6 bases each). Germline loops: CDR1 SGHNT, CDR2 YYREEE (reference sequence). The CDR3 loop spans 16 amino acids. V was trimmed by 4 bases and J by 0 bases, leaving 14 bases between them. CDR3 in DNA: TGTGCCAGCAGCCCCGGGGGCCAGAGCTCCTACAATGAGCAGTTCTTC. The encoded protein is CASSPGGQSSYNEQFF.

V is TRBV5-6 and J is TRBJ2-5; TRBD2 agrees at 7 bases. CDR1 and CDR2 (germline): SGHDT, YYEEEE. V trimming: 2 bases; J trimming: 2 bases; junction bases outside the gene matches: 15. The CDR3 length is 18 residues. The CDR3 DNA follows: TGTGCCAGCAGCTTCGCCGGCGGGGGTGGTTTTGGTCAAGAGACCCAGTACTTC. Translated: CASSFAGGGGFGQETQYF. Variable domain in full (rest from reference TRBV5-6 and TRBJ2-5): DAGVTQSPTHLIKTRGQQVTLRCSPKSGHDTVSWYQQALGQGPQFIFQYYEEEERQRGNFPDRFSGHQFPNYSSELNVNALLLGDSALYLCASSFAGGGGFGQETQYFGPGTRLLVL.

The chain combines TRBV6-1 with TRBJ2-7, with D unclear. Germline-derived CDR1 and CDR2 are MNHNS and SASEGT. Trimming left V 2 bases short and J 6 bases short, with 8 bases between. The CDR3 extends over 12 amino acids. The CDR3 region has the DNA TGTGCCAGCAGTGAACAGGTTCGCGAGCAGTACTTC. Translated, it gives CASSEQVREQYF.

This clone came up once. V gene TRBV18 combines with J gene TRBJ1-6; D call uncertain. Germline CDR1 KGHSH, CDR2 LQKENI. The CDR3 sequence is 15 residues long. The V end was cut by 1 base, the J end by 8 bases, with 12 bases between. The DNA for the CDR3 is TGTGCCAGCTCACCACGTGAGGGCCGGGATTCACCCCTCCACTTT. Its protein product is CASSPREGRDSPLHF.

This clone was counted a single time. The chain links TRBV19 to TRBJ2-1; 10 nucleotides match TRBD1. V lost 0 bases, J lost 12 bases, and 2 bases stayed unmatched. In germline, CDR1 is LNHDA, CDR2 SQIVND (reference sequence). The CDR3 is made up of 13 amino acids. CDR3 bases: TGTGCCAGTAGTATAGACCGGGACAGGGGGCAGTTCTTC. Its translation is CASSIDRDRGQFF.

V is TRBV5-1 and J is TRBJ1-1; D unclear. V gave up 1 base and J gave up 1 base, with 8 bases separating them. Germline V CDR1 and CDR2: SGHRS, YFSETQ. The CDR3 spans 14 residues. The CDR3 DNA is TGCGCCAGCAGCTTGAGACGGGAGAACACTGAAGCTTTCTTT. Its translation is CASSLRRENTEAFF.

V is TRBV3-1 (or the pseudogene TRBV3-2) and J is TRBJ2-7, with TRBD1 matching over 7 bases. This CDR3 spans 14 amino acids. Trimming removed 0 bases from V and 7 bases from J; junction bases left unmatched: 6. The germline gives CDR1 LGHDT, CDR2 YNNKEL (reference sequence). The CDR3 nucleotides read TGTGCCAGCAGCCAAGAGACAGGGAAGAGGGAGCAGTACTTC. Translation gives CASSQETGKREQYF.

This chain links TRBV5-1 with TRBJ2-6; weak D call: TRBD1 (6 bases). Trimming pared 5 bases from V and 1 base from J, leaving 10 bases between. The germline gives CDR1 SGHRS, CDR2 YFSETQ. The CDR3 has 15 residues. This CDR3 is CASSSGDSGANVLTF. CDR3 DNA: TGCGCCAGCAGTTCAGGGGATTCTGGGGCCAACGTCCTGACTTTC.

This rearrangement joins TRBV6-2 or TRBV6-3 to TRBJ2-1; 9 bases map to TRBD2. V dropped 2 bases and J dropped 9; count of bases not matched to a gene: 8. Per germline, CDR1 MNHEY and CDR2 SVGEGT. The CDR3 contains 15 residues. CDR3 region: CASSYIGGRGSEQFF. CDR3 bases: TGTGCCAGCAGTTACATTGGCGGGAGGGGTAGTGAGCAGTTCTTC.

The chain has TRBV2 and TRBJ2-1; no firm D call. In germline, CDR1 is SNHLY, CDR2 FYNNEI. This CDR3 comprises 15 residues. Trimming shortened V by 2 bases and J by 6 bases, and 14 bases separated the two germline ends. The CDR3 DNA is TGTGCCAGCAGTGAACGAAGGATTTTGGGCAATGAGCAGTTCTTC. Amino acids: CASSERRILGNEQFF.

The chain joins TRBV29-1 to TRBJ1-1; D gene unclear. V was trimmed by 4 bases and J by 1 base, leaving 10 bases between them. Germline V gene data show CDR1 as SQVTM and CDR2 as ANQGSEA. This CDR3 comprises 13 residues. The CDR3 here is CSVVSSRNTEAFF. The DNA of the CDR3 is TGCAGCGTTGTGTCCAGTCGGAACACTGAAGCTTTCTTT.

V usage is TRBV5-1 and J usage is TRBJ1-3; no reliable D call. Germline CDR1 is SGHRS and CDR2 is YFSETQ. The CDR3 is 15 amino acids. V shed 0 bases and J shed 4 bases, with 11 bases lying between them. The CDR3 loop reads CASSLGLTVGNTIYF. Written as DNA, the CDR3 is TGCGCCAGCAGCTTGGGGCTAACAGTGGGAAACACCATATATTTT.

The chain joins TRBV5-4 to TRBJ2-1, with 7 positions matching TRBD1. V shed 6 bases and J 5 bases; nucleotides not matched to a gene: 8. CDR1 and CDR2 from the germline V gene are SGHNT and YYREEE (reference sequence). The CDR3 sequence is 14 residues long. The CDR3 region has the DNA TGTGCCAGCACTCAGGGGGTAGGGGACAATGAGCAGTTCTTC. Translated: CASTQGVGDNEQFF. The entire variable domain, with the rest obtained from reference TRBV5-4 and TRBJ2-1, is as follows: ETGVTQSPTHLIKTRGQQVTLRCSSQSGHNTVSWYQQALGQGPQFIFQYYREEENGRGNFPPRFSGLQFPNYSSELNVNALELDDSALYLCASTQGVGDNEQFFGPGTRLTVL.